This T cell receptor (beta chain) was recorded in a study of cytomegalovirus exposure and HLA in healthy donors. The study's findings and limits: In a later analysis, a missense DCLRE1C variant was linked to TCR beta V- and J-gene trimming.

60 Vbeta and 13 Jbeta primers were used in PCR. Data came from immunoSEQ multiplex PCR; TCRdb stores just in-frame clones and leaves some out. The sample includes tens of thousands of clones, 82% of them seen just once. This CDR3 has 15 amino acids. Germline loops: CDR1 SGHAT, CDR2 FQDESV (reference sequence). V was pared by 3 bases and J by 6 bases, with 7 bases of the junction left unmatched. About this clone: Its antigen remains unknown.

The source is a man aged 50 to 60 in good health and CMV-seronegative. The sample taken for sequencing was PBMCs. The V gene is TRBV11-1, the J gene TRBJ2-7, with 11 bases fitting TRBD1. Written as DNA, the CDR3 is TGTGCCAGCAGCTTCGGCGGGACAGGGGGTACCGAGCAGTACTTC. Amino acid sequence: CASSFGGTGGTEQYF.